This TCR beta chain stems from a study of Graves' ophthalmopathy and Graves' hyperthyroidism. Amplified material comprised TCR beta CDR3 regions derived from RNA transcripts. HTBI-primed first-round RT-PCR preceded second-round multiplex PCR. TCRdb passed the multiplex PCR reads through MiXCR, listing each CDR3 protein once. Among some 170,000 distinct CDR3 sequences listed, 39% were seen once. The CDR3 is 15 residues long. The J segment lost 1 base and the V segment lost 0 bases, leaving 1 base of the junction unmatched. Germline V gene sequence: CDR1 MNHEY, CDR2 SVGAGI. The study enrolled ophthalmopathy donors with moderate-to-severe activity, CAS ≥3, NOSPECS ≥4 and duration under 3 months.

The rearrangement joins TRBV6-5 to TRBJ2-7, with 9 bases that match TRBD1. What was sequenced was peripheral blood. This TCR derives from a man under 40 with Graves' ophthalmopathy. The CDR3 coding sequence is TGTGCCAGCAGTTACTCAGGGACAGGGTCCTACGAGCAGTACTTC. Residues: CASSYSGTGSYEQYF.